The 27 T cell receptor beta chains below come from one sample, sequenced in a study of control samples from healthy donors and cancer patients. TCRdb's copy holds only in-frame clones and misses some; the assay was immunoSEQ multiplex PCR. Here the sample spans about 140,000 clones, 94% being singletons. What was sequenced was blood. The source is a man in his forties in good health.

The J gene is TRBJ2-2, the V gene TRBV9, with 10 bases matching TRBD1. CDR3 length: 18 amino acids. The germline CDR1 and CDR2 sequences are SGDLS and YYNGEE. With 2 bases clipped from V and 6 bases from J, the junction kept 13 bases outside the gene matches. As DNA, the CDR3 is TGTGCCAGCAGCGTGGTAGAACCGGGACAGGGGCTCGCCGGGGAGCTGTTTTTT. It encodes CASSVVEPGQGLAGELFF.

As for this clone: The same CDR3 also results from other DNA sequences found in this sample. J is TRBJ1-4 and V is TRBV28; no reliable D call. The ends were cut back, 8 bases at V and 11 bases at J, with 12 bases in the middle. In germline, CDR1 is MDHEN, CDR2 SYDVKM. The CDR3 extends over 11 amino acids. The CDR3 reads CASRGTGKLFF. CDR3 DNA: TGTGCCAGCCGGGGAACCGGGAAACTGTTTTTT.

V gene TRBV7-9 combines with J gene TRBJ1-3, with unresolved D. From germline, CDR1 is SEHNR and CDR2 FQNEAQ (reference sequence). Trimming stripped 3 bases from V and 3 bases from J, with 6 bases between. There are 13 residues in the CDR3. The CDR3 sequence is CASSLGNGNTIYF. Here the CDR3 DNA reads TGTGCCAGCAGCTTGGGTAATGGAAACACCATATATTTT.

About this clone itself: The junction departs from the called germline gene at one end, perhaps through a read error. The V gene is TRBV19, the J gene TRBJ1-5; TRBD1 agrees at 8 bases. The CDR3 has 16 residues. The V gene's germline CDR1 is LNHDA and CDR2 SQIVND (reference sequence). Here the CDR3 reads CASSAPRGQDNQLQHF. CDR3 DNA: TGTGCCAGTAGTGCCCCCCGGGGACAGGACAATCAGCTCCAGCATTTT.

The chain is built from TRBV11-2 and TRBJ2-1; D is possibly TRBD1 (6 bases). Germline lookup yields CDR1 SGHAT and CDR2 FQNNGV. The CDR3 covers 13 residues. V lost 3 bases and J 15 bases, leaving 18 bases between the germline ends. CDR3 bases: TGTGCCAGCAGCTTTGGCGACGTGGGGGCGCGGTTCTTC. It yields the protein CASSFGDVGARFF. Full variable domain (missing parts from reference TRBV11-2 and TRBJ2-1): EAGVAQSPRYKIIEKRQSVAFWCNPISGHATLYWYQQILGQGPKLLIQFQNNGVVDDSQLPKDRFSAERLKGVDSTLKIQPAKLEDSAVYLCASSFGDVGARFFGPGTRLTVL.

The CDR3 loop is CASSARQGIQETQYF. The CDR3, as DNA: TGTGCCAGCAGCGCAAGACAGGGGATACAAGAGACCCAGTACTTC. This chain uses TRBV9 with TRBJ2-5; 8 nucleotides agree with TRBD1. The CDR3 sequence is 15 residues long. In germline, CDR1 is SGDLS, CDR2 YYNGEE. The J segment lost 2 bases and the V segment lost 3 bases, leaving 6 bases of the junction unmatched.

The chain recombines TRBV4-3 with TRBJ2-7; 10 nucleotides align to TRBD2. Trimming took 0 bases from V and 2 from J; bases not matched to a gene: 7. Per the germline V gene, CDR1 is LGHNA and CDR2 is YSLEER. The CDR3 extends over 17 amino acids. CDR3 DNA sequence: TGCGCCAGCAGCCAAGATCTTAATAGCGGGGGGACCTACGAGCAGTACTTC. Translation: CASSQDLNSGGTYEQYF.

V is TRBV7-2 and J is TRBJ2-5; unclear D gene. CDR3 size: 13 residues. The V end lost 1 base, the J end lost 2 bases, and 5 bases lay between the germline ends. Germline values: CDR1 SGHTA, CDR2 FQGNSA. The CDR3 region is CASSLGVQETQYF. The CDR3 region has the DNA TGTGCCAGCAGCTTAGGGGTTCAAGAGACCCAGTACTTC.

This clone was found once. The chain is built from TRBV2 and TRBJ1-2, with D possibly being TRBD1 (5 bases). The CDR3 has 16 amino acids. Trimming removed 3 bases from V and 2 bases from J, with 16 bases in between. In germline, CDR1 is SNHLY, CDR2 FYNNEI. CDR3 bases: TGTGCCAGCAGTGAGGAAAGGGGCCGACCGAACTATGGCTACACCTTC. Protein product: CASSEERGRPNYGYTF.

The table lists this clone with a count of one. This chain links TRBV5-1 with TRBJ1-2; the D gene is possibly TRBD1 (6 bases). Germline CDR1 SGHRS, CDR2 YFSETQ. This CDR3 has 14 amino acids. Trimming removed 5 bases from V and 6 bases from J, with 17 bases in between. The CDR3 DNA sequence: TGCGCCAGCAGTAAGACAGGCGGAATGGATGGCTACACCTTC. Protein product: CASSKTGGMDGYTF. The full variable domain, its missing parts supplied by reference TRBV5-1 and TRBJ1-2, is KAGVTQTPRYLIKTRGQQVTLSCSPISGHRSVSWYQQTPGQGLQFLFEYFSETQRNKGNFPGRFSGRQFSNSRSEMNVSTLELGDSALYLCASSKTGGMDGYTFGSGTRLTVV.

This clone showed up just once. The CDR3 region is CASSMVTSVQETQYF. CDR3 DNA: TGTGCCAGCAGCATGGTAACTAGCGTCCAAGAGACCCAGTACTTC. This chain links TRBV5-4 with TRBJ2-5, with 7 bases matching TRBD2. Germline V gene sequence: CDR1 SGHNT, CDR2 YYREEE (reference sequence). The CDR3 totals 15 residues. Unmatched junction bases numbered 7, after V lost 4 bases and J lost 1 base.

The rearrangement joins TRBV9 to TRBJ1-1; D unresolved. Germline V CDR1 and CDR2: SGDLS, YYNGEE. The V end was cut by 3 bases, the J end by 1 base, with 7 bases between. The CDR3 has 13 residues. The CDR3 DNA reads TGTGCCAGCAGCGATGGGAAGAACACTGAAGCTTTCTTT. It is translated as CASSDGKNTEAFF.

The gene calls are TRBV5-4 and TRBJ2-5; 7 bases are a match to TRBD2. The CDR3 has 15 residues. The trim removed 0 bases at V and 4 bases at J, leaving 6 bases unmatched. Germline V gives CDR1 SGHNT, CDR2 YYREEE (reference sequence). For the CDR3, the DNA is TGTGCCAGCAGCTTGGGGGGGGGAGGACGAGAGACCCAGTACTTC. Amino acids: CASSLGGGGRETQYF.

V is TRBV10-3 and J is TRBJ2-7; 8 bases line up with TRBD1. This CDR3 region has 15 residues. Germline loops: CDR1 ENHRY, CDR2 SYGVKD. Trimming cost V 0 bases and J 5 bases; bases outside gene matches: 6. This chain's CDR3 is CAISESGQVYNEQYF. The DNA of the CDR3 is TGTGCCATCAGTGAGTCGGGACAGGTTTACAACGAGCAGTACTTC.

The V and J genes are TRBV7-3 and TRBJ2-2, with D perhaps TRBD1 or TRBD2 (5 bases each). With 3 bases removed from V and 3 bases from J, the gap between germline ends came to 11 bases. Looked up from germline, CDR1 is SGHTA and CDR2 is FQGTGA. The CDR3 consists of 15 residues. CDR3 DNA: TGTGCCAGCAGCTTCGGGACGGCGGACACCGGGGAGCTGTTTTTT. Translating gives CASSFGTADTGELFF.

V gene TRBV6-5 combines with J gene TRBJ1-1, with 7 bases matching TRBD1. The CDR3 is 13 residues long. Per the germline V gene, CDR1 is MNHEY and CDR2 is SVGAGI. Trimming at V came to 6 bases and at J to 6 bases, leaving 7 bases not matched to a gene. CDR3 region: CASSSSGGAEAFF. In DNA form, the CDR3 reads TGTGCCAGCAGCTCGTCAGGGGGGGCTGAAGCTTTCTTT.

The V and J genes are TRBV7-2 and TRBJ1-3; tentative D call: TRBD1 (5 bases). V was pared by 2 bases and J by 4 bases, with 15 bases between. The CDR3 runs to 16 residues. Per the germline V gene, CDR1 is SGHTA and CDR2 is FQGNSA. The CDR3 region is CASSLWGSVSGNTIYF. The CDR3 nucleotides are TGTGCCAGCAGCTTATGGGGGTCGGTGAGCGGAAACACCATATATTTT.

CDR3 in DNA: TGTGCCAGCAGCTTCCCACACGCAGCCTACGAGCAGTACTTC. This codes for CASSFPHAAYEQYF. V usage is TRBV7-2 and J usage is TRBJ2-7; the D is unclear. This CDR3 spans 14 amino acids. Between the trimmed V and J ends, which lost 3 bases and 2 bases, there was a span of 11 bases. Germline assignment: CDR1 SGHTA and CDR2 FQGNSA. The full variable domain, completed using reference TRBV7-2 and TRBJ2-7, is GAGVSQSPSNKVTEKGKDVELRCDPISGHTALYWYRQSLGQGLEFLIYFQGNSAPDKSGLPSDRFSAERTGGSVSTLTIQRTQQEDSAVYLCASSFPHAAYEQYFGPGTRLTVT.

The chain has TRBV3-1 (or the pseudogene TRBV3-2) and TRBJ1-1, with no clear D. Trimming stripped 0 bases from V and 5 bases from J, with 19 bases between. The CDR3 length is 17 residues. Per the germline V gene, CDR1 is LGHDT and CDR2 is YNNKEL (reference sequence). The CDR3 here is CASSQDAPRRGVTEAFF. The CDR3 nucleotides read TGTGCCAGCAGCCAAGATGCGCCGAGAAGAGGCGTAACTGAAGCTTTCTTT.

The CDR3 protein is CASSQDGYGYTF. CDR3 in DNA: TGTGCCAGCAGCCAGGATGGCTATGGCTACACCTTC. V and J are TRBV11-2 and TRBJ1-2, with D uncertain. Germline values: CDR1 SGHAT, CDR2 FQNNGV. The CDR3 is 12 amino acids. With 5 bases removed from V and 4 bases from J, the gap between germline ends came to 8 bases.

The chain has TRBV5-4 and TRBJ1-1; D remains unclear. Per germline, CDR1 SGHNT and CDR2 YYREEE (reference sequence). Between the trimmed V and J ends, which lost 5 bases and 1 base, there was a span of 9 bases. This CDR3 comprises 13 residues. This CDR3 is CASRGWENTEAFF. The CDR3 bases are TGTGCCAGCAGGGGGTGGGAGAACACTGAAGCTTTCTTT.

This clone came up once. This chain connects TRBV28 to TRBJ1-2, with TRBD1 matching 9 bases. CDR1 MDHEN and CDR2 SYDVKM come from the germline V gene. The V and J ends lost 5 bases and 5 bases, in that order; junction bases with no gene match: 9. The CDR3 is 15 amino acids. In nucleotides, the CDR3 is TGTGCCAGCAGTGCGGGGACAGGGCCGCCTTATGGCTACACCTTC. Residues: CASSAGTGPPYGYTF.

The V call is TRBV25-1, the J call TRBJ2-1, with 12 bases that match TRBD2. The germline V gene has CDR1 MGHDK and CDR2 SYGVNS. V dropped 4 bases and J dropped 4; count of bases not matched to a gene: 2. The CDR3 runs 15 residues. The CDR3 is CASSGLAGEYNEQFF. The CDR3 DNA reads TGTGCCAGCAGTGGACTAGCGGGGGAGTACAATGAGCAGTTCTTC.

The chain employs TRBV6-5 and TRBJ2-5, with a tentative D call TRBD2 (6 bases). The CDR3 runs 15 residues. Between the trimmed V and J ends, which lost 2 bases and 0 bases, there was a span of 10 bases. The germline V gene has CDR1 MNHEY and CDR2 SVGAGI. The DNA for the CDR3 is TGTGCCAGCAGTTACGCGGGACTGTACCAAGAGACCCAGTACTTC. Protein product: CASSYAGLYQETQYF.

The rearrangement uses TRBV11-2 and TRBJ1-2, with unresolved D. There are 11 residues in the CDR3. Germline V lookup: CDR1 SGHAT, CDR2 FQNNGV. Trimming pared 5 bases from V and 9 bases from J, leaving 10 bases between. This chain's CDR3 is CASSTNDRYTF. For the CDR3, the DNA is TGTGCCAGCAGCACCAACGATCGCTACACCTTC.

The chain couples TRBV5-1 to TRBJ2-3; the match to TRBD2 covers 7 bases. Trimming took 5 bases from V and 2 from J; bases not matched to a gene: 5. The CDR3 totals 14 residues. CDR1 and CDR2 (germline): SGHRS, YFSETQ. CDR3 in DNA: TGCGCCAGCAGTAGGCTAGCGGTCACAGATACGCAGTATTTT. Amino acids: CASSRLAVTDTQYF.

This chain links TRBV10-3 with TRBJ2-1; D gene unclear. This CDR3 region has 12 residues. The germline V and J ends were trimmed by 4 bases and 7 bases, with 8 bases remaining between them. The germline V gene encodes CDR1 ENHRY and CDR2 SYGVKD. The CDR3 sequence: CAISAWQNEQFF. Written as DNA, the CDR3 is TGTGCCATCAGTGCTTGGCAAAATGAGCAGTTCTTC.